The 23 T cell receptor beta chains reported below all come from one sample, sequenced in a study of blood T cell repertoires in COVID-19. Assay: immunoSEQ multiplex PCR; the TCRdb copy retains only in-frame clones and omits some. The sample consists of fewer than 600,000 clones, 70% to 90% of them appearing once. What was sequenced was PBMCs or T cells enriched from blood (not recorded which). Receptors were obtained from a woman aged 40-49 years who had recovered from COVID-19.

This clone was seen once. The chain couples TRBV18 to TRBJ2-1; D is ambiguous. Trimming cost V 3 bases and J 6 bases, with 15 bases left between them. The germline CDR1 and CDR2 sequences are KGHSH and LQKENI. The CDR3 consists of 15 residues. The CDR3 nucleotides read TGTGCCAGCTCACCCCGACCGGAAGAGGCCAATGAGCAGTTCTTC. Protein sequence: CASSPRPEEANEQFF.

The chain employs TRBV5-4 and TRBJ2-1; 14 bases are shared with TRBD2. The CDR3 contains 16 residues. Germline V gives CDR1 SGHNT, CDR2 YYREEE (reference sequence). The trim removed 4 bases at V and 6 bases at J, leaving 6 bases unmatched. The CDR3 DNA reads as TGTGCCAGCAGCCCACGACTAGCGGGAGGGTTCAATGAGCAGTTCTTC. This gives the protein CASSPRLAGGFNEQFF.

Only one count was recorded for this clone. The chain employs TRBV12-2 and TRBJ2-6; the tabulated D call, TRBD2, remains unverified against the DNA. TRBV12-2 corresponds to a pseudogene. The CDR3 consists of 18 residues. CDR3 region: CASRLVARAGSGANVLTF. The CDR3 coding sequence is TGTGCAAGTCGCTTAGTGGCCAGAGCGGGCTCTGGGGCCAACGTCCTGACTTTC.

On this clone itself: This sample also contains other DNA sequences that code for the same CDR3. The V gene is TRBV6-2 or TRBV6-3, the J gene TRBJ2-5; the match to TRBD2 covers 8 bases. This CDR3 contains 15 residues. In germline, CDR1 is MNHEY, CDR2 SVGEGT. V was pared by 4 bases and J by 4 bases, with 8 bases of the junction left unmatched. CDR3 loop: CASSSGLAGAETQYF. DNA of the CDR3: TGTGCCAGCAGTTCCGGACTAGCCGGAGCAGAGACCCAGTACTTC.

This chain links TRBV13 with TRBJ2-5; 9 bases map to TRBD1. Germline CDR1 and CDR2: PRHDT and FYEKMQ (reference sequence). There are 17 residues in the CDR3. V was pared by 5 bases and J by 3 bases, with 13 bases of the junction left unmatched. The CDR3 sequence: CASSKYRDREYEETQYF. DNA of the CDR3: TGTGCCAGCAGCAAATACCGGGACAGGGAATACGAAGAGACCCAGTACTTC. Together with reference TRBV13 and TRBJ2-5, the CDR3 gives the full variable domain: AAGVIQSPRHLIKEKRETATLKCYPIPRHDTVYWYQQGPGQDPQFLISFYEKMQSDKGSIPDRFSAQQFSDYHSELNMSSLELGDSALYFCASSKYRDREYEETQYFGPGTRLLVL.

The V gene is TRBV12-3 or TRBV12-4, the J gene TRBJ1-1; a possible D gene is TRBD1 (6 bases). CDR3 length: 13 residues. Trimming cost V 4 bases and J 3 bases, with 9 bases left between them. As DNA, the CDR3 is TGTGCCAGCAGTTGGGGGCCATACACTGAAGCTTTCTTT. Translating gives CASSWGPYTEAFF.

This rearrangement joins TRBV6-2 or TRBV6-3 to TRBJ2-1, with 8 bases matching TRBD2. The CDR3 totals 15 residues. The trim removed 2 bases at V and 4 bases at J, leaving 4 bases unmatched. CDR1 and CDR2 (germline): MNHEY, SVGEGT. Here the CDR3 reads CASSYTSGGYNEQFF. CDR3 bases: TGTGCCAGCAGTTACACTAGCGGAGGATACAATGAGCAGTTCTTC.

The V gene is TRBV18, the J gene TRBJ1-5; 8 nucleotides match TRBD1. The germline V gene encodes CDR1 KGHSH and CDR2 LQKENI. The V and J ends lost 3 bases and 0 bases, in that order; junction bases with no gene match: 7. The CDR3 extends over 17 amino acids. The CDR3 DNA reads as TGTGCCAGCTCACCGATAGGGGACAGGCGTAGCAATCAGCCCCAGCATTTT. Translated: CASSPIGDRRSNQPQHF. Drawing the rest from reference TRBV18 and TRBJ1-5, the complete variable domain is NAGVMQNPRHLVRRRGQEARLRCSPMKGHSHVYWYRQLPEEGLKFMVYLQKENIIDESGMPKERFSAEFPKEGPSILRIQQVVRGDSAAYFCASSPIGDRRSNQPQHFGDGTRLSIL.

This chain uses TRBV10-3 with TRBJ2-4, with D hard to call. The CDR3 extends over 12 amino acids. Trimming removed 0 bases at V and 8 bases at J, with 5 bases between. Per the germline V gene, CDR1 is ENHRY and CDR2 is SYGVKD. DNA of the CDR3: TGTGCCATCAGTGAGTCCGAGGACATTCAGTACTTC. Its translation: CAISESEDIQYF.

The V and J genes are TRBV29-1 and TRBJ1-2; tentatively, D is TRBD1 (6 bases). The CDR3 has 14 amino acids. CDR1 is SQVTM and CDR2 is ANQGSEA in the germline V gene. V was cut by 3 bases and J by 2 bases, with 13 bases left in between. This CDR3 reads CSVEIQGPNYGYTF. CDR3 in DNA: TGCAGCGTTGAGATACAGGGACCCAACTATGGCTACACCTTC. Combining the CDR3 with reference TRBV29-1 and TRBJ1-2 gives the whole variable domain SAVISQKPSRDICQRGTSLTIQCQVDSQVTMMFWYRQQPGQSLTLIATANQGSEATYESGFVIDKFPISRPNLTFSTLTVSNMSPEDSSIYLCSVEIQGPNYGYTFGSGTRLTVV.

The V and J genes are TRBV12-5 and TRBJ1-1; TRBD1 matches at 10 bases. Unmatched junction bases numbered 15, after V lost 6 bases and J lost 11 bases. There are 15 residues in the CDR3. Germline V CDR1 and CDR2: LGHNT, FRNRAP. The CDR3 is CASGTPGTGEHRAFF. The DNA of the CDR3 is TGTGCTAGTGGAACTCCCGGGACAGGGGAGCATCGTGCTTTCTTT.

V usage is TRBV27 and J usage is TRBJ2-3; 11 bases are a match to TRBD2. The CDR3 length is 15 residues. The V gene's germline CDR1 is MNHEY and CDR2 SMNVEV (reference sequence). J was trimmed by 5 bases and V by 5 bases; bases with no gene match: 6. In DNA form, the CDR3 reads TGTGCCAGCAGTATACTAGCGGGAGCCGAAGATACGCAGTATTTT. Residues: CASSILAGAEDTQYF.

This clone came up once. The chain is built from TRBV27 and TRBJ2-7, with 8 positions matching TRBD2. Germline CDR1 reads MNHEY; CDR2 reads SMNVEV (reference sequence). The CDR3 consists of 15 residues. The V and J ends lost 2 bases and 5 bases, in that order; junction bases with no gene match: 8. The chain's CDR3 is CASSLKGAGVHEQYF. In DNA form, the CDR3 reads TGTGCCAGCAGTTTAAAGGGAGCGGGAGTGCACGAGCAGTACTTC.

V and J are TRBV24-1 and TRBJ1-6, with TRBD1 matching 8 bases. Germline values: CDR1 KGHDR, CDR2 SFDVKD. V was pared by 7 bases and J by 6 bases, with 7 bases of the junction left unmatched. The CDR3 has 15 amino acids. The chain's CDR3 is CATSPGGRGNSPLHF. The DNA of the CDR3 is TGTGCCACCAGCCCAGGGGGCCGGGGTAATTCACCCCTCCACTTT.

This chain joins TRBV12-3 or TRBV12-4 and TRBJ1-5, with D possibly being TRBD1 (6 bases). This CDR3 has 13 residues. V lost 5 bases and J lost 7, with 12 bases in between. This CDR3 is CASSAGAGQPQHF. CDR3 DNA sequence: TGTGCCAGCAGTGCGGGGGCAGGGCAGCCCCAGCATTTT.

Concerning this clone: The same CDR3 is also encoded by other DNA sequences in this sample. The V call is TRBV27, the J call TRBJ1-1; D not resolved. CDR1 and CDR2 (germline): MNHEY, SMNVEV (reference sequence). CDR3 size: 13 residues. V lost 2 bases to trimming and J lost 1 base, with 5 bases between them. The CDR3 DNA sequence: TGTGCCAGCAGTTTAAACAGGAACACTGAAGCTTTCTTT. Its translation is CASSLNRNTEAFF.

This chain links TRBV6-5 with TRBJ2-2, with 8 bases that match TRBD2. The CDR3 length is 15 residues. The germline V gene has CDR1 MNHEY and CDR2 SVGAGI. V shed 8 bases and J 6 bases; nucleotides not matched to a gene: 11. CDR3 amino acids: CASDRSGSMSGELFF. The DNA of the CDR3 is TGTGCCAGCGACAGAAGCGGGAGTATGTCCGGGGAGCTGTTTTTT.

The count of this clone is one. This chain links TRBV7-2 with TRBJ2-7, with 10 bases fitting TRBD1. Germline lookup yields CDR1 SGHTA and CDR2 FQGNSA. CDR3 length equals 14 residues. The J segment lost 7 bases and the V segment lost 6 bases, leaving 9 bases of the junction unmatched. The CDR3 protein is CASRTGTGAREQYF. CDR3 coding DNA: TGTGCCAGCAGGACCGGGACAGGGGCACGAGAGCAGTACTTC. Supplemented by reference TRBV7-2 and TRBJ2-7, the full variable domain reads GAGVSQSPSNKVTEKGKDVELRCDPISGHTALYWYRQSLGQGLEFLIYFQGNSAPDKSGLPSDRFSAERTGGSVSTLTIQRTQQEDSAVYLCASRTGTGAREQYFGPGTRLTVT.

This clone was counted once. The genes are TRBV10-3 and TRBJ1-2; 10 bases line up with TRBD1. Germline lookup yields CDR1 ENHRY and CDR2 SYGVKD. The junction had 17 bases not matched to a gene; V was cut back by 6 bases and J by 4 bases. The CDR3 sequence is 18 residues long. CDR3 sequence reads: CAIRGAGTGDQSGYGYTF. The CDR3 nucleotides read TGTGCCATCAGGGGAGCCGGGACAGGGGACCAAAGCGGCTATGGCTACACCTTC.

Here the CDR3 reads CASKSGQGSNQPQHF. In nucleotides, the CDR3 is TGCGCCAGCAAGTCCGGACAGGGTAGCAATCAGCCCCAGCATTTT. The genes are TRBV10-2 and TRBJ1-5; the match to TRBD1 covers 8 bases. V trimming: 7 bases; J trimming: 0 bases; junction bases outside the gene matches: 5. This CDR3 is 15 amino acids long. Per germline, CDR1 WSHSY and CDR2 SAAADI.

This chain links TRBV7-2 with TRBJ2-1, with unresolved D. This CDR3 is 14 amino acids long. V lost 3 bases and J lost 5, with 11 bases in between. Germline V gives CDR1 SGHTA, CDR2 FQGNSA. CDR3 nucleotides: TGTGCCAGCAGCTTGACGTTTCGGGACAATGAGCAGTTCTTC. Its protein is CASSLTFRDNEQFF.

The gene calls are TRBV10-2 and TRBJ2-1, with TRBD2 matching over 9 bases. The CDR3 totals 16 residues. V lost 3 bases and J lost 5; bases outside the gene matches: 8. Germline values: CDR1 WSHSY, CDR2 SAAADI. The CDR3 spells CASSELGREGDNEQFF. The CDR3 bases are TGCGCCAGCAGTGAACTCGGGCGGGAGGGCGACAATGAGCAGTTCTTC.

The chain couples TRBV5-1 to TRBJ1-6, with TRBD1 identical over 8 bases. The CDR3 extends over 14 amino acids. Looked up from germline, CDR1 is SGHRS and CDR2 is YFSETQ. V lost 4 bases to trimming and J lost 7 bases; unmatched junction nucleotides: 4. The CDR3 DNA sequence: TGCGCCAGCAGCCATACAGGGGGGAATTCACCCCTCCACTTT. Protein: CASSHTGGNSPLHF.